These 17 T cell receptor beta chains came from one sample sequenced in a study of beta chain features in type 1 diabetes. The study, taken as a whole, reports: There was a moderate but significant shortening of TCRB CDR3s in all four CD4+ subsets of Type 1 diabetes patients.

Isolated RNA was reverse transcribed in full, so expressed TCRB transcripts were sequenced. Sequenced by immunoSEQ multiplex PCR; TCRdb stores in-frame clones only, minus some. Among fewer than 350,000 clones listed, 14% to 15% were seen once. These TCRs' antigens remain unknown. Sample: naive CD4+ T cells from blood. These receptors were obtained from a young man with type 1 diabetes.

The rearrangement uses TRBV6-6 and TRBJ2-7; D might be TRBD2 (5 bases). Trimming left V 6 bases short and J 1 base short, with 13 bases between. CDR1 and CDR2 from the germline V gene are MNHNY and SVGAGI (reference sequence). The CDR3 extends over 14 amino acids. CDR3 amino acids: CASRLRGESYEQYF. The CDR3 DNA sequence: TGTGCCAGCAGGCTCCGGGGAGAGTCCTACGAGCAGTACTTC.

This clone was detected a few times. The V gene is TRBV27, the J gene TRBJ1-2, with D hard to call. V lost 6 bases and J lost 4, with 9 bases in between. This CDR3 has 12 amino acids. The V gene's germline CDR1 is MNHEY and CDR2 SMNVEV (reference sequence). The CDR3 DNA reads TGTGCCAGCAGAAGAATCGGCTATGGCTACACCTTC. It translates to CASRRIGYGYTF.

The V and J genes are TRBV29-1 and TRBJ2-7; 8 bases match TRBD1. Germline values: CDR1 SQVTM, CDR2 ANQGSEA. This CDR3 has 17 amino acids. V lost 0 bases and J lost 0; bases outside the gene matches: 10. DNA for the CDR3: TGCAGCGTTGAAGAGCGGCTGCGGACAGGGTACTCCTACGAGCAGTACTTC. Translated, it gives CSVEERLRTGYSYEQYF.

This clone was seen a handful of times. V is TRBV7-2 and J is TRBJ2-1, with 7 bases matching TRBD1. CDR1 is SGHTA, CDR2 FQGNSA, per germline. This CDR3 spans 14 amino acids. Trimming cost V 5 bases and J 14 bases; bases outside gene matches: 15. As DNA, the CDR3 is TGTGCCAGCAGCGCGTTAAATGTCGACAGGGTGGAGTTCTTC. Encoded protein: CASSALNVDRVEFF. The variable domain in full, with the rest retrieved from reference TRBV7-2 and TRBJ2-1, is GAGVSQSPSNKVTEKGKDVELRCDPISGHTALYWYRQSLGQGLEFLIYFQGNSAPDKSGLPSDRFSAERTGGSVSTLTIQRTQQEDSAVYLCASSALNVDRVEFFGPGTRLTVL.

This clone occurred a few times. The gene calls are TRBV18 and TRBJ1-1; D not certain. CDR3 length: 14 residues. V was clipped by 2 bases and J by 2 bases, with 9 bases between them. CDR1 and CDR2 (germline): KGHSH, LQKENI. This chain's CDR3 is CASSPTVLNTEAFF. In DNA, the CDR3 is TGTGCCAGCTCACCAACAGTCTTAAACACTGAAGCTTTCTTT.

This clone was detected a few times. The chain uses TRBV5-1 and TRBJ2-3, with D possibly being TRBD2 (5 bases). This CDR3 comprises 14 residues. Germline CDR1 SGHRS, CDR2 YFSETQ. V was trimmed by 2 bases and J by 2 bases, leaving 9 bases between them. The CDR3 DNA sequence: TGCGCCAGCAGCTTTACAGACTACACAGATACGCAGTATTTT. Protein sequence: CASSFTDYTDTQYF.

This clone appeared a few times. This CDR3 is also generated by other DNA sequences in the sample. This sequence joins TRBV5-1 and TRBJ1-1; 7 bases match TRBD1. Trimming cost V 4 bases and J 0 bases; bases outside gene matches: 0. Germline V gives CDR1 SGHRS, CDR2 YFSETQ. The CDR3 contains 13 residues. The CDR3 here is CASSQGVNTEAFF. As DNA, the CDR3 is TGCGCCAGCAGCCAGGGGGTGAACACTGAAGCTTTCTTT.

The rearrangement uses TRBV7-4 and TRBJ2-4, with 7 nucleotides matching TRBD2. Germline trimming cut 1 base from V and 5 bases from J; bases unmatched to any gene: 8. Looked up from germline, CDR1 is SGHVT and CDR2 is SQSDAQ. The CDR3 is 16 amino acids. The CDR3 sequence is CASSLVGGRMENIQYF. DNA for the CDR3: TGTGCCAGCAGCTTAGTCGGGGGGAGGATGGAAAACATTCAGTACTTC.

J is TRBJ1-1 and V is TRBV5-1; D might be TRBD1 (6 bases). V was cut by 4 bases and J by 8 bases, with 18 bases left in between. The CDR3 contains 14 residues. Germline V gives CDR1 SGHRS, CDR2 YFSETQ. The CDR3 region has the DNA TGCGCCAGCAGCCCCCAGACAGGCCTTATCGAAGCTTTCTTT. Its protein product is CASSPQTGLIEAFF.

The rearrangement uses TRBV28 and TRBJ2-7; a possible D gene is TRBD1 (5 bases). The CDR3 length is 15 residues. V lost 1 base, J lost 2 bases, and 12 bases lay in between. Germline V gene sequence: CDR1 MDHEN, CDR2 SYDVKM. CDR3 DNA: TGTGCCAGCAGTTTATCTGGGGCCGCCACCTACGAGCAGTACTTC. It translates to CASSLSGAATYEQYF. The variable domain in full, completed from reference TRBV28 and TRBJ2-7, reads DVKVTQSSRYLVKRTGEKVFLECVQDMDHENMFWYRQDPGLGLRLIYFSYDVKMKEKGDIPEGYSVSREKKERFSLILESASTNQTSMYLCASSLSGAATYEQYFGPGTRLTVT.

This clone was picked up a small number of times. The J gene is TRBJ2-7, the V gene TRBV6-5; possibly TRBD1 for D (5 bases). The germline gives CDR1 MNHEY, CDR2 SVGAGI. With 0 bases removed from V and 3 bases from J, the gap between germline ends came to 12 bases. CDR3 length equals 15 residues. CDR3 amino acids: CASSYSGQGHYEQYF. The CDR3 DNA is TGTGCCAGCAGTTACTCGGGGCAGGGCCACTACGAGCAGTACTTC.

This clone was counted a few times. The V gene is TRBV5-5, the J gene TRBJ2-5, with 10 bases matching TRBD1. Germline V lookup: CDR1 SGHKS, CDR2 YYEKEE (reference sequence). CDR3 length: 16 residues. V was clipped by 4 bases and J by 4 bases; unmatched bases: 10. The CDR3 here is CASSPSIRQGAETQYF. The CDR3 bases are TGTGCCAGCAGCCCTTCGATTCGACAGGGGGCAGAGACCCAGTACTTC.

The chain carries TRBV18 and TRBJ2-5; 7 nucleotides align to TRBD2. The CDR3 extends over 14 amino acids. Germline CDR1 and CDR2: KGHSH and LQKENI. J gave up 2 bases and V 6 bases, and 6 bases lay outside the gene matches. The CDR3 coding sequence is TGTGCCAGCTCTCCGGGACTACAACAAGAGACCCAGTACTTC. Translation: CASSPGLQQETQYF.

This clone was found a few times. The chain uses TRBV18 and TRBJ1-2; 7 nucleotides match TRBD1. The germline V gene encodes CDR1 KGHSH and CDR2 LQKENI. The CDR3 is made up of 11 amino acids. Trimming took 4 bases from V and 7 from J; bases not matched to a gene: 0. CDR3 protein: CASSQGAGYTF. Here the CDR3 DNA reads TGTGCCAGCTCACAGGGGGCTGGCTACACCTTC.

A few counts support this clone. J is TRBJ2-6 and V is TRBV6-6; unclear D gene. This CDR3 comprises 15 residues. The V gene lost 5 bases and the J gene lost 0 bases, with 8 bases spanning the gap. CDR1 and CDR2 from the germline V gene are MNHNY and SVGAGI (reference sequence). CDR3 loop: CASSHSFSGANVLTF. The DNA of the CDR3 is TGTGCCAGCAGTCACAGTTTCTCTGGGGCCAACGTCCTGACTTTC.

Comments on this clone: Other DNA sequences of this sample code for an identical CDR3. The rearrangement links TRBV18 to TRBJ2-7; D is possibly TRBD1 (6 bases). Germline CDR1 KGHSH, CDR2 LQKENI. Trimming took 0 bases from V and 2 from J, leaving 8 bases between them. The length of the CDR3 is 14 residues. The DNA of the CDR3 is TGTGCCAGCTCACCACCGACAGGACCCTACGAGCAGTACTTC. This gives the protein CASSPPTGPYEQYF.

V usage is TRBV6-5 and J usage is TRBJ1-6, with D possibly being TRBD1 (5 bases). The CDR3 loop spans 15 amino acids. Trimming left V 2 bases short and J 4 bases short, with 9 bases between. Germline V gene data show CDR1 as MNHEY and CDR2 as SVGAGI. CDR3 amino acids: CASSYVQGYNSPLHF. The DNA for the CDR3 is TGTGCCAGCAGTTACGTTCAGGGATATAATTCACCCCTCCACTTT.